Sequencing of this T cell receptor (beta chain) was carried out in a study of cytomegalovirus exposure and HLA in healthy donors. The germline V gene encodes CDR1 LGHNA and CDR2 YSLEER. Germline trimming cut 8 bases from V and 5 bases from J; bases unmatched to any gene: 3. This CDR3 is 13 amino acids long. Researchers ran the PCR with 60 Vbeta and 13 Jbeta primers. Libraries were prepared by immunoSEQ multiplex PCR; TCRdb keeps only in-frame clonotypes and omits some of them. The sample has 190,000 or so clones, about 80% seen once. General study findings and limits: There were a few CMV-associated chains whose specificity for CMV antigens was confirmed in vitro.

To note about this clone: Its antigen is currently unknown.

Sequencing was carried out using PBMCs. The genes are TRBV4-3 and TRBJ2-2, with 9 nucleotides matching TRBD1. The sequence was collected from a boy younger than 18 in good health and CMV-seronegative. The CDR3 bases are TGCGCCAGCGGGGGACAGGGAACCGGGGAGCTGTTTTTT. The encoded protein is CASGGQGTGELFF.